The text below deals with one TCR beta chain. The antigen is unknown. The CDR3 sequence is 12 residues long. V lost 6 bases, J lost 7 bases, and 9 bases lay in between. CDR1 is MDHEN and CDR2 is SYDVKM in the germline V gene. TCR beta CDR3 regions were amplified from RNA. The HTBI primer set was used in a first-round RT-PCR of the TCR CDR3. TCRdb recomputed calls from the multiplex PCR reads with MiXCR, one row per CDR3 protein. The table has around 380,000 distinct CDR3 sequences, less than 15% seen once. This sample stems from a study of T cells in Graves' hyperthyroidism and ophthalmopathy. Across the whole study: Once the initial diagnosis was made, peripheral blood was obtained before any treatment. Broader study findings: Expanded thyroid clonotypes (above 0.001) were mostly also found in blood.

Lactation, pregnancy, other autoimmune disease or uncontrolled infection excluded patients. The source of the PBMCs was about 10 ml of fresh peripheral blood. The V and J genes are TRBV28 and TRBJ2-2; TRBD1 is a possible D gene (5 bases). Sequencing was performed on blood. This sequence was found in a man between 25 and 39 years old with Graves' hyperthyroidism that later progressed to Graves' ophthalmopathy. The CDR3 region is CASSWGNGELFF. The CDR3 coding sequence is TGTGCCAGCAGCTGGGGCAACGGGGAGCTGTTTTTT.